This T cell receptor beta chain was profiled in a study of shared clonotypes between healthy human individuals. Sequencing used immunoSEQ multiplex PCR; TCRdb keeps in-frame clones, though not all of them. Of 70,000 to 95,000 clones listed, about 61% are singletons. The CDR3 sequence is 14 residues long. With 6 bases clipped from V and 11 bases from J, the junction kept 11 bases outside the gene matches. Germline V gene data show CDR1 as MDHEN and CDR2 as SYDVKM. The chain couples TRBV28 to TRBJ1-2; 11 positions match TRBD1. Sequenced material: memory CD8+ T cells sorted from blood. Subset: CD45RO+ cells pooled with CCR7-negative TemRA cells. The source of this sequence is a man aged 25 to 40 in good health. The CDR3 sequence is CASRPPGTGGTYTF. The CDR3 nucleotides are TGTGCCAGCAGACCACCGGGGACAGGGGGAACATACACCTTC.